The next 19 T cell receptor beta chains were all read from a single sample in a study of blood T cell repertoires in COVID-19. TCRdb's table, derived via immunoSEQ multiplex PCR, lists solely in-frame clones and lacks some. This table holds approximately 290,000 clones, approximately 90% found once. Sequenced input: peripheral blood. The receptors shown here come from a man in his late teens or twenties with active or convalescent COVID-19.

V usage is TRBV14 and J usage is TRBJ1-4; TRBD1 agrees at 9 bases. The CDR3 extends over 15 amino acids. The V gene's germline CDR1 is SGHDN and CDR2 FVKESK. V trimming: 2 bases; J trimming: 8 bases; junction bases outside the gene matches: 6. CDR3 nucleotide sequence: TGTGCCAGCAGCCAATGGACAGGGGTGAGAGAAAAACTGTTTTTT. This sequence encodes CASSQWTGVREKLFF.

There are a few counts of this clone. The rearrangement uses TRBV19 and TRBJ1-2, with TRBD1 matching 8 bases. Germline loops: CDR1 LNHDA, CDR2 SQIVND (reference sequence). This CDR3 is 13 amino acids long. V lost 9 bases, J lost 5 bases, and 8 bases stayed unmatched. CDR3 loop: CASRDRGRYGYTF. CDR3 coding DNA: TGTGCCAGCCGCGACAGGGGCCGGTATGGCTACACCTTC.

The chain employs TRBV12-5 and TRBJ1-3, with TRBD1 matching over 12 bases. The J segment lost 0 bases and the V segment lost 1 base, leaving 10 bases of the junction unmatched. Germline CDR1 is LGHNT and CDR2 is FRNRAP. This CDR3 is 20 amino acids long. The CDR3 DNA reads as TGTGCTAGTGGTTTGGCAACCGGGACAGGGGGCTTTTACTCTGGAAACACCATATATTTT. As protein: CASGLATGTGGFYSGNTIYF. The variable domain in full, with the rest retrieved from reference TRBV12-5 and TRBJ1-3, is DARVTQTPRHKVTEMGQEVTMRCQPILGHNTVFWYRQTMMQGLELLAYFRNRAPLDDSGMPKDRFSAEMPDATLATLKIQPSEPRDSAVYFCASGLATGTGGFYSGNTIYFGEGSWLTVV.

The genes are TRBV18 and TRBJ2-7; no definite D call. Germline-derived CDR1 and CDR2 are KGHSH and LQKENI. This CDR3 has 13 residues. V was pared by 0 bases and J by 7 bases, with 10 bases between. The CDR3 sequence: CASSPPASPEQYF. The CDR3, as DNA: TGTGCCAGCTCACCACCGGCATCTCCGGAGCAGTACTTC.

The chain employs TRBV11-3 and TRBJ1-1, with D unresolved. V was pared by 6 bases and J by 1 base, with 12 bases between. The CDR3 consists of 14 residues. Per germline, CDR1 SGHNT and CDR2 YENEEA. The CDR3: CASRLSGSNTEAFF. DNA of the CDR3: TGTGCCAGCAGGCTCAGTGGTTCGAACACTGAAGCTTTCTTT.

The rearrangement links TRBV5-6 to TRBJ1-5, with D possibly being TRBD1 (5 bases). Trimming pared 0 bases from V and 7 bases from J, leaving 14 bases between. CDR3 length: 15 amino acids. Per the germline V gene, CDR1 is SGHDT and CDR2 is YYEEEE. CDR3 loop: CASSLGSRAGQPQHF. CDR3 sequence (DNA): TGTGCCAGCAGCTTGGGGTCCAGGGCGGGACAGCCCCAGCATTTT.

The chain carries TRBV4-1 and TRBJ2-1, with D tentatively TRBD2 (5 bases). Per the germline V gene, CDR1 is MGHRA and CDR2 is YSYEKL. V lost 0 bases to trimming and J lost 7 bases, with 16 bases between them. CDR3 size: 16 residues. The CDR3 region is CASSQDVTTRFNEQFF. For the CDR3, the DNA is TGCGCCAGCAGCCAAGATGTGACTACCCGTTTTAATGAGCAGTTCTTC.

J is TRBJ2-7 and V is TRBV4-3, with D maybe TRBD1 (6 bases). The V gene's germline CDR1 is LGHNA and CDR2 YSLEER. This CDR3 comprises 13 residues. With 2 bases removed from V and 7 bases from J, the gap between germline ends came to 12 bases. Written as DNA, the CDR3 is TGCGCCAGCAGCCAAAGCACAGGGAGAGAGCAGTACTTC. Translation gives CASSQSTGREQYF.

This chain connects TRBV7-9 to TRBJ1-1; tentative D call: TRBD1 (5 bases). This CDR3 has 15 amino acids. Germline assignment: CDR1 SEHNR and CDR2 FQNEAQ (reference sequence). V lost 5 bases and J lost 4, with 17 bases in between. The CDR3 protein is CASSVSQGQVTEAFF. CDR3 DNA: TGTGCCAGCAGCGTCTCTCAGGGTCAGGTCACTGAAGCTTTCTTT.

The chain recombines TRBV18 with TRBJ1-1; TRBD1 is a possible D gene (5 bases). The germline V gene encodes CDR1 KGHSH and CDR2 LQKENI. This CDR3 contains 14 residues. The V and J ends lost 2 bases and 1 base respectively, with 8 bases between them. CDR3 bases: TGTGCCAGCTCACCATTCAGGGAGAACACTGAAGCTTTCTTT. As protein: CASSPFRENTEAFF.

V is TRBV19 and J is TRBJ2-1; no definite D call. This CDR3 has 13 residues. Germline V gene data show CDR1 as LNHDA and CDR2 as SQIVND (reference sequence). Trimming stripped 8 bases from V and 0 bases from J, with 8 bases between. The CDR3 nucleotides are TGTGCCAGTGGCAGGTACTCCTACAATGAGCAGTTCTTC. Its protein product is CASGRYSYNEQFF.

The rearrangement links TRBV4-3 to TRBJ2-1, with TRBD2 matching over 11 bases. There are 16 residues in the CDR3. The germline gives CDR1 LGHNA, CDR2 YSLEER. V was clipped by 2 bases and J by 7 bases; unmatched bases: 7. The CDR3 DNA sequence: TGCGCCAGCAGCCAACAGCTAGCGGGGGGCCCGAATGAGCAGTTCTTC. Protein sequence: CASSQQLAGGPNEQFF.

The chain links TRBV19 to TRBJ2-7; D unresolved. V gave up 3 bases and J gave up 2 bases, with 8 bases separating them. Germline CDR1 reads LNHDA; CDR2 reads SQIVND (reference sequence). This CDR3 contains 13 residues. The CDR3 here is CASSIGQPYEQYF. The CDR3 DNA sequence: TGTGCCAGTAGTATTGGGCAACCCTACGAGCAGTACTTC.

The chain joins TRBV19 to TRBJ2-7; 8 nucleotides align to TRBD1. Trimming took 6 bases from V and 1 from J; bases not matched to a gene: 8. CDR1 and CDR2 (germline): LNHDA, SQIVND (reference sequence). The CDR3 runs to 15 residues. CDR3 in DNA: TGTGCCAGTAGCCTAGCAACAGGGGGATCCTACGAGCAGTACTTC. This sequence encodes CASSLATGGSYEQYF.

CDR3 nucleotide sequence: TGTGCCAGCAGTTTAGCTGGGCGTGAGCAGTTCTTC. It translates to CASSLAGREQFF. This chain uses TRBV27 with TRBJ2-1; no clear D. The CDR3 sequence is 12 residues long. V was trimmed by 2 bases and J by 9 bases, leaving 8 bases between them. Looked up from germline, CDR1 is MNHEY and CDR2 is SMNVEV (reference sequence).

The CDR3 here is CASSLGQGSLSSYGYTF. The CDR3 DNA sequence: TGCGCCAGCAGTTTGGGACAGGGGTCTCTCAGTAGCTATGGCTACACCTTC. This chain connects TRBV10-2 to TRBJ1-2; 10 positions match TRBD1. Trimming at V came to 5 bases and at J to 4 bases, leaving 13 bases not matched to a gene. The germline V gene has CDR1 WSHSY and CDR2 SAAADI. This CDR3 has 17 amino acids.

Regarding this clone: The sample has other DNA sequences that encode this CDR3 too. The CDR3: CASSPRGGNEKLFF. CDR3 in DNA: TGTGCCAGCTCACCACGAGGAGGGAACGAAAAACTGTTTTTT. This chain connects TRBV18 to TRBJ1-4; D is undetermined. The V gene lost 1 base and the J gene lost 8 bases, with 11 bases spanning the gap. The CDR3 is made up of 14 amino acids. The V gene's germline CDR1 is KGHSH and CDR2 LQKENI.

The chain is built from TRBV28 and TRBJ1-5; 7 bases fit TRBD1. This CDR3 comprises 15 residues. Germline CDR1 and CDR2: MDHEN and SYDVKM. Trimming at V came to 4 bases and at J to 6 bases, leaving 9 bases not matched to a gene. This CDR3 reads CASSSQGGRSQPQHF. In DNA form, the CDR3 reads TGTGCCAGCAGTTCCCAAGGGGGCAGGAGTCAGCCCCAGCATTTT.

The CDR3: CASRTRRDSAEAFF. The CDR3 nucleotides are TGTGCCAGCCGAACCCGGAGGGATTCGGCTGAAGCTTTCTTT. The genes are TRBV7-2 and TRBJ1-1; no definite D call. This CDR3 comprises 14 residues. CDR1 is SGHTA, CDR2 FQGNSA, per germline. Trimming removed 8 bases at V and 6 bases at J, with 19 bases between. Looking up the rest from reference TRBV7-2 and TRBJ1-1 gives the full variable domain: GAGVSQSPSNKVTEKGKDVELRCDPISGHTALYWYRQSLGQGLEFLIYFQGNSAPDKSGLPSDRFSAERTGGSVSTLTIQRTQQEDSAVYLCASRTRRDSAEAFFGQGTRLTVV.